This TCR beta chain stems from a study of naive and memory T cell subsets. Broader study findings: Each distinct alpha or beta sequence counts as one clonotype.

After the first PCR, alpha and beta chain libraries were processed separately. Turning to this clonotype: What it binds is not known.

An equimolar mix of two oligonucleotides served as the beta constant-region primer for TRBC1 and TRBC2. TCRdb recomputed calls from the UMI-ligation and nested PCR reads with MiXCR, one row per CDR3 protein. The data contain tens of thousands of distinct CDR3 sequences, around 12% of them singletons. This sequence was found in a human donor in good health. Sequencing used central memory CD4+ T cells from blood.

Here the CDR3 reads CASSLSNQPQHF. The CDR3 bases are TGTGCCAGCAGTTTGAGCAATCAGCCCCAGCATTTT. The V call is TRBV6-6, the J call TRBJ1-5; D not certain. The V and J ends lost 4 bases and 1 base respectively, with 2 bases between them. The CDR3 runs 12 residues. Germline CDR1 and CDR2: MNHNY and SVGAGI (reference sequence).